This T cell receptor (beta chain) was documented in a study of shared clonotypes between healthy human individuals. Study observations and caveats: Against clonotypes common to all four donors, non-shared ones had lower generation probabilities. Larger estimated richness was generally recorded for naive subsets relative to memory subsets.

Profiling relied on immunoSEQ multiplex PCR, and the TCRdb table lists in-frame clones only, not all of them. Of roughly 1,800,000 clones in the sample, about 95% are singletons; the top ten hold roughly 1.2%. CD45RO-negative, CCR7-positively selected cells formed the naive CD8 fraction, excluding terminally differentiated effector memory CD45RA+ cells. This clone was picked up one time. No antigen is known for it. CDR3 size: 15 residues. V gave up 4 bases and J gave up 4 bases, with 17 bases separating them. Looked up from germline, CDR1 is SGHNT and CDR2 is YYREEE (reference sequence). Sequences were obtained from naive CD8+ T cells sorted from blood. The sequence derives from a man younger than 30 in good health. The chain uses TRBV5-4 and TRBJ1-1; a weak D match, TRBD1 (6 bases). CDR3 sequence reads: CASSLGTFQGTEAFF. CDR3 nucleotide sequence: TGTGCCAGCAGCCTCGGGACATTTCAGGGCACTGAAGCTTTCTTT.